One TCR beta chain is described in this entry. Germline V CDR1 and CDR2: SNHLY, FYNNEI. The CDR3 has 14 residues. The germline V and J ends were trimmed by 2 bases and 5 bases, with 13 bases remaining between them. The method was immunoSEQ multiplex PCR; TCRdb's version includes in-frame clones alone and lacks a portion of them. The table records approximately 60,000 clones, around 91% of them present only once. The data were obtained in a study of OX40 agonist ivuxolimab in advanced cancers. The receptor comes from an adult with an advanced solid tumor such as melanoma, head and neck, liver or kidney cancer. This chain joins TRBV2 and TRBJ2-7, with D possibly called TRBD1 or TRBD2 (6 bases each). Sequences were derived from CD4+ or CD8+ T cells sorted from blood, sampled in a trial of the OX40 agonist ivuxolimab. The CDR3 sequence is CASSERGTVHEQYF. Here the CDR3 DNA reads TGTGCCAGCAGTGAAAGGGGGACTGTACACGAGCAGTACTTC.